The next 23 T cell receptor beta chains were all read from a single sample in a study of blood T cell dynamics during melanoma immunotherapy. The time point is: pre-treatment baseline. Measured with immunoSEQ multiplex PCR; TCRdb has only the in-frame clones, and not every one. The sample holds about 24,000 clones; roughly 87% are singletons and the top ten take over 3.5%. Here the sequenced sample was blood, taken from a patient treated with checkpoint blockade. The receptors come from a human donor with melanoma.

This chain joins TRBV4-2 and TRBJ2-1; perhaps D is TRBD1 or TRBD2 (5 bases each). CDR1 is LGHNA, CDR2 YNFKEQ, per germline. Trimming removed 1 base at V and 12 bases at J, with 16 bases between. This CDR3 comprises 14 residues. DNA for the CDR3: TGTGCCAGCAGCCAAGGACTATCGGGACGGGGGCAGTTCTTC. Its protein product is CASSQGLSGRGQFF.

On this clone: One end of the junction is discordant with germline, which a read error may explain. This sequence joins TRBV6-6 and TRBJ2-7; 8 bases fit TRBD2. Germline V gene sequence: CDR1 MNHNY, CDR2 SVGAGI (reference sequence). The CDR3 has 14 residues. The CDR3 protein is CTSSYSGGAYEQYF. The CDR3 DNA is TGTACCAGCAGTTACTCGGGAGGGGCCTACGAGCAGTACTTC.

This chain uses TRBV5-6 with TRBJ2-3; 12 nucleotides match TRBD1. In germline, CDR1 is SGHDT, CDR2 YYEEEE. The CDR3 consists of 15 residues. Trimming cost V 3 bases and J 4 bases; bases outside gene matches: 3. CDR3 residues: CASSSGTGGPDTQYF. CDR3 in DNA: TGTGCCAGCAGCTCCGGGACAGGGGGCCCAGATACGCAGTATTTT.

The chain links TRBV19 to TRBJ2-1; the match to TRBD2 covers 7 bases. The CDR3 is 15 amino acids. V dropped 3 bases and J dropped 2; count of bases not matched to a gene: 4. CDR1 and CDR2 from the germline V gene are LNHDA and SQIVND (reference sequence). CDR3 in amino acids: CASSIGGGAYNEQFF. The CDR3 bases are TGTGCCAGTAGTATCGGTGGGGGGGCCTACAATGAGCAGTTCTTC.

This sequence joins TRBV6-5 and TRBJ1-2, with a possible D match to TRBD1 (5 bases). V lost 3 bases to trimming and J lost 5 bases, with 13 bases between them. This CDR3 is built from 14 residues. Per the germline V gene, CDR1 is MNHEY and CDR2 is SVGAGI. CDR3 sequence (DNA): TGTGCCAGCAGTTATCCTGAACAGGAGTATGGCTACACCTTC. Translation: CASSYPEQEYGYTF.

The V gene is TRBV2, the J gene TRBJ1-5; D is unclear. The CDR3 is made up of 12 amino acids. Looked up from germline, CDR1 is SNHLY and CDR2 is FYNNEI. Trimming stripped 6 bases from V and 1 base from J, with 4 bases between. Here the CDR3 DNA reads TGTGCCAGCAGGGTCAGCAATCAGCCCCAGCATTTT. Its translation is CASRVSNQPQHF.

The CDR3 coding sequence is TGTGCCACCACCCCGAGGGGGGCGCGATCAAGCACTGAAGCTTTCTTT. Translated: CATTPRGARSSTEAFF. V and J are TRBV27 and TRBJ1-1; D possibly corresponds to TRBD1 (6 bases). The CDR3 loop spans 16 amino acids. Trimming removed 10 bases from V and 4 bases from J, with 25 bases in between. Germline CDR1 reads MNHEY; CDR2 reads SMNVEV (reference sequence).

The chain carries TRBV19 and TRBJ2-5, with TRBD1 as a possible D gene (6 bases). The germline V and J ends were trimmed by 3 bases and 7 bases, with 15 bases remaining between them. This CDR3 is built from 14 residues. CDR1 and CDR2 from the germline V gene are LNHDA and SQIVND (reference sequence). The DNA of the CDR3 is TGTGCCAGTAGTATGGACAGAGGACCGAGGACCCAGTACTTC. It yields the protein CASSMDRGPRTQYF.

The V gene is TRBV18, the J gene TRBJ1-4, with a possible D match to TRBD1 (6 bases). Trimming took 4 bases from V and 10 from J, leaving 13 bases between them. Germline assignment: CDR1 KGHSH and CDR2 LQKENI. The CDR3 consists of 13 residues. CDR3 region: CASSREDRGKLFF. For the CDR3, the DNA is TGTGCCAGCTCACGAGAGGACAGAGGAAAACTGTTTTTT.

The chain has TRBV6-5 and TRBJ2-7; D is unclear. In germline, CDR1 is MNHEY, CDR2 SVGAGI. Trimming took 7 bases from V and 9 from J, leaving 19 bases between them. The CDR3 contains 13 residues. CDR3 DNA: TGTGCCAGCACCAATCCCGGGCAAAGGGTGCAGTACTTC. Amino acid sequence: CASTNPGQRVQYF.

This chain uses TRBV5-6 with TRBJ2-7; the D is unclear. Between the trimmed V and J ends, which lost 4 bases and 0 bases, there was a span of 14 bases. The CDR3 extends over 15 amino acids. Germline V gives CDR1 SGHDT, CDR2 YYEEEE. CDR3 coding DNA: TGTGCCAGCAGCCAAGGGCCCACTTCCTCCTACGAGCAGTACTTC. Its protein product is CASSQGPTSSYEQYF.

The genes are TRBV7-8 and TRBJ1-2; possible D gene TRBD1, 6 bases. Trimming removed 1 base from V and 0 bases from J, with 18 bases in between. The length of the CDR3 is 18 residues. The germline CDR1 and CDR2 sequences are SGHVS and FQNEAQ. Written as DNA, the CDR3 is TGTGCCAGCAGCTTAGGGGGGGGCAGGGCCACTTCTAACTATGGCTACACCTTC. Residues: CASSLGGGRATSNYGYTF.

This clone was recorded a few times. The chain employs TRBV7-2 and TRBJ1-2; perhaps TRBD1 as D (5 bases). The germline V and J ends were trimmed by 1 base and 11 bases, with 17 bases remaining between them. This CDR3 is built from 14 residues. Germline CDR1 is SGHTA and CDR2 is FQGNSA. The DNA for the CDR3 is TGTGCCAGCAGCTTAGTTGGGGACGAAAGGGATTACACCTTC. Its translation is CASSLVGDERDYTF.

The chain carries TRBV28 and TRBJ2-5; D might be TRBD2 (6 bases). Trimming took 4 bases from V and 1 from J, leaving 10 bases between them. CDR1 is MDHEN and CDR2 is SYDVKM in the germline V gene. There are 14 residues in the CDR3. CDR3 amino acids: CASSSAGTQETQYF. The CDR3 DNA is TGTGCCAGCAGTTCGGCGGGGACCCAAGAGACCCAGTACTTC.

The V gene is TRBV4-2, the J gene TRBJ2-2; TRBD2 matches at 9 bases. The J segment lost 9 bases and the V segment lost 4 bases, leaving 6 bases of the junction unmatched. Per the germline V gene, CDR1 is LGHNA and CDR2 is YNFKEQ. CDR3 size: 14 residues. Here the CDR3 DNA reads TGTGCCAGCAGCCCCTCTGCGGGAGGGTGGGAGCTGTTTTTT. Its protein is CASSPSAGGWELFF.

This clone appeared a single time. The rearrangement uses TRBV7-9 and TRBJ2-1; D is possibly TRBD2 (5 bases). Germline lookup yields CDR1 SEHNR and CDR2 FQNEAQ (reference sequence). V lost 5 bases to trimming and J lost 8 bases, with 22 bases between them. The CDR3 totals 16 residues. Here the CDR3 reads CASSPNAGVRMHEQFF. The CDR3 DNA sequence: TGTGCCAGCAGCCCTAACGCCGGGGTGAGAATGCATGAGCAGTTCTTC.

A single count supports this clone. J is TRBJ2-5 and V is TRBV19, with a weak D call TRBD2 (6 bases). Germline V gene sequence: CDR1 LNHDA, CDR2 SQIVND (reference sequence). The CDR3 is 13 residues long. Trimming removed 1 base from V and 7 bases from J, with 10 bases in between. CDR3 in amino acids: CASSIGEEGTQYF. As DNA, the CDR3 is TGTGCCAGTAGTATAGGGGAGGAAGGGACCCAGTACTTC.

The J gene is TRBJ2-1, the V gene TRBV5-1; TRBD2 might be the D (6 bases). The V gene lost 5 bases and the J gene lost 1 base, with 13 bases spanning the gap. Germline V gene data show CDR1 as SGHRS and CDR2 as YFSETQ. CDR3 length: 15 residues. CDR3 in amino acids: CASRPRGTSYNEQFF. For the CDR3, the DNA is TGCGCCAGCAGACCACGCGGGACGTCCTACAATGAGCAGTTCTTC. Full variable domain (rest looked up from reference TRBV5-1 and TRBJ2-1): KAGVTQTPRYLIKTRGQQVTLSCSPISGHRSVSWYQQTPGQGLQFLFEYFSETQRNKGNFPGRFSGRQFSNSRSEMNVSTLELGDSALYLCASRPRGTSYNEQFFGPGTRLTVL.

The J gene is TRBJ2-1, the V gene TRBV23-1, with 7 positions matching TRBD1. TRBV23-1 is an ORF, and what it does is uncertain. The CDR3 is 15 residues long. Unmatched junction bases numbered 6, after V lost 5 bases and J lost 2 bases. CDR3 nucleotide sequence: TGCGCCAGCAGTTTTGGACAGGTAACCTACAATGAGCAGTTCTTC. Protein: CASSFGQVTYNEQFF.

This chain links TRBV29-1 with TRBJ1-1; 7 bases are shared with TRBD1. The CDR3 is 14 residues long. CDR1 is SQVTM and CDR2 is ANQGSEA in the germline V gene. The J segment lost 2 bases and the V segment lost 5 bases, leaving 8 bases of the junction unmatched. Here the CDR3 DNA reads TGCAGCGTTAGTAAGACAGGGCCAAACACTGAAGCTTTCTTT. Its protein product is CSVSKTGPNTEAFF.

The rearrangement uses TRBV11-2 and TRBJ2-1; 8 bases are shared with TRBD2. The CDR3 consists of 15 residues. V gave up 7 bases and J gave up 4 bases; unmatched junction bases: 9. CDR1 is SGHAT, CDR2 FQNNGV, per germline. The CDR3 protein is CASTEAGVTYNEQFF. CDR3 coding DNA: TGTGCCAGCACCGAAGCGGGAGTCACATACAATGAGCAGTTCTTC.

The V gene is TRBV11-2, the J gene TRBJ2-7; 8 nucleotides match TRBD2. This CDR3 has 16 residues. Trimming cost V 1 base and J 0 bases; bases outside gene matches: 5. Germline CDR1 SGHAT, CDR2 FQNNGV. The CDR3 region has the DNA TGTGCCAGCAGCTTAGCCCTGCGGGAGGTCTCCTACGAGCAGTACTTC. Translation gives CASSLALREVSYEQYF. The whole variable domain, remainder taken from reference TRBV11-2 and TRBJ2-7, is EAGVAQSPRYKIIEKRQSVAFWCNPISGHATLYWYQQILGQGPKLLIQFQNNGVVDDSQLPKDRFSAERLKGVDSTLKIQPAKLEDSAVYLCASSLALREVSYEQYFGPGTRLTVT.

The chain uses TRBV5-1 and TRBJ2-7; the D gene is possibly TRBD1 (6 bases). Germline V lookup: CDR1 SGHRS, CDR2 YFSETQ. Trimming left V 3 bases short and J 5 bases short, with 15 bases between. The CDR3 consists of 14 residues. DNA for the CDR3: TGCGCCAGCAGCTCATACAGGGCGAGCGACGAGCAGTACTTC. Protein: CASSSYRASDEQYF.